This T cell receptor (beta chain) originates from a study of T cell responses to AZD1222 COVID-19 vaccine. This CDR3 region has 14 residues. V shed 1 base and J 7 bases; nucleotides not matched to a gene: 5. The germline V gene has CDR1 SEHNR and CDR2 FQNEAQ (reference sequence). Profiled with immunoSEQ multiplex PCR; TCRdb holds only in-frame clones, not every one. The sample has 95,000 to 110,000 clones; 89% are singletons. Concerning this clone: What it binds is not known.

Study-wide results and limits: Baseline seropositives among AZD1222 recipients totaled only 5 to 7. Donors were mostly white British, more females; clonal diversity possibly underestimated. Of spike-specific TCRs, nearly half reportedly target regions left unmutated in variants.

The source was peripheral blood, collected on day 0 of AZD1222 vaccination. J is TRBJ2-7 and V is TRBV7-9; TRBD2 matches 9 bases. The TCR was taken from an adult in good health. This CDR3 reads CASSLGSGGLEQYF. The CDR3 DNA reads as TGTGCCAGCAGCTTAGGTAGCGGGGGACTGGAGCAGTACTTC.